The clone carrying this T cell receptor (beta chain) was seen a single time. Its antigen is unidentified. The PCR used 60 Vbeta and 13 Jbeta primers. Only in-frame clones appear in the TCRdb table, and some are missing; sequencing was by immunoSEQ multiplex PCR. The profile shows around 120,000 clones, over 60% of them singletons. This entry belongs to a study of cytomegalovirus exposure and HLA in healthy donors. The study's findings and limits: Earlier analysis looked at TCR beta V segments, and most were productive about 87% or about 30% of the time. HLA alleles were associated with roughly 15,000 TCR beta sequences in a later analysis at 0.05 false discovery rate.

The germline V gene has CDR1 SGDLS and CDR2 YYNGEE. Trimming removed 3 bases at V and 0 bases at J, with 16 bases between. The CDR3 sequence is 17 residues long. The source material was PBMCs. The TCR sequence derives from a woman aged 40-49 years in good health and CMV-seropositive. V and J are TRBV9 and TRBJ1-5; D remains unclear. CDR3 loop: CASSAHGRADSNQPQHF. Here the CDR3 DNA reads TGTGCCAGCAGCGCCCACGGGAGGGCGGATAGCAATCAGCCCCAGCATTTT.